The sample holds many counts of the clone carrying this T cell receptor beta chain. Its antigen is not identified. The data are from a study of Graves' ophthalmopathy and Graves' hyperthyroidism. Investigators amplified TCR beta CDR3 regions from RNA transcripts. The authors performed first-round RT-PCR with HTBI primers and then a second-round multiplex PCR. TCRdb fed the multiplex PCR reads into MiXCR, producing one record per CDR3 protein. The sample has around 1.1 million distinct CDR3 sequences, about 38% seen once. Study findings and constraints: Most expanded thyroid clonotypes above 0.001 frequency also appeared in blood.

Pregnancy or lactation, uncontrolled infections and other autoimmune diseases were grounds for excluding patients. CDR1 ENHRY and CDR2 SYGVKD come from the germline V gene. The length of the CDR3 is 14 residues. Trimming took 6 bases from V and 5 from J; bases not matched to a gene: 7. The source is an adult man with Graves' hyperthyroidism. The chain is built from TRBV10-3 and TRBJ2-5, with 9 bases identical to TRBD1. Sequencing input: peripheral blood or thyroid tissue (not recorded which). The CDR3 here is CAIRRQGELETQYF. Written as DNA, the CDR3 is TGTGCCATCAGGCGACAGGGGGAACTCGAGACCCAGTACTTC.